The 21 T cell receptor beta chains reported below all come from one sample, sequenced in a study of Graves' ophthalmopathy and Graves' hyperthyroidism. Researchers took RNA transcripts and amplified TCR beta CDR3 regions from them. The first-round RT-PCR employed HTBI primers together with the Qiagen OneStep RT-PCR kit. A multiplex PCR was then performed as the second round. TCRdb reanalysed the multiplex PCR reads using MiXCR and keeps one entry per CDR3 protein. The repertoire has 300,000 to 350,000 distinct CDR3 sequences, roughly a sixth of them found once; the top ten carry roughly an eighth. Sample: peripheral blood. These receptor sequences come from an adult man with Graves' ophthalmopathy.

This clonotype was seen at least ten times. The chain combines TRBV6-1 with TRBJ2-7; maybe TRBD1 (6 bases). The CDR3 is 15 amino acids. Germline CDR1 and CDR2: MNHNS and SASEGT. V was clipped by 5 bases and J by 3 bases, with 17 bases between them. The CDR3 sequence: CASSPTRDTFYEQYF. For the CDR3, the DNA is TGTGCCAGCAGTCCCACCCGGGACACTTTCTACGAGCAGTACTTC.

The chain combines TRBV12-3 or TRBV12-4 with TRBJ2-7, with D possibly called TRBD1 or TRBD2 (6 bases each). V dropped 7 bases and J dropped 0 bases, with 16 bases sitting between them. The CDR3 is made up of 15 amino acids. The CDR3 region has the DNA TGTGCCAGCACGGCTGGGGGGACAAGCTCCTACGAGCAGTACTTC. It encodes CASTAGGTSSYEQYF.

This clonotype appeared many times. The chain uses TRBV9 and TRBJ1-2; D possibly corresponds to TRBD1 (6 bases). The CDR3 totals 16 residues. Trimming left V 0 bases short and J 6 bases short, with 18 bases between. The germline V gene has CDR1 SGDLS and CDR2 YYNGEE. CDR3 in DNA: TGTGCCAGCAGCGTAGCTCGGTCAGGGGTATCTGATGGCTACACCTTC. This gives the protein CASSVARSGVSDGYTF.

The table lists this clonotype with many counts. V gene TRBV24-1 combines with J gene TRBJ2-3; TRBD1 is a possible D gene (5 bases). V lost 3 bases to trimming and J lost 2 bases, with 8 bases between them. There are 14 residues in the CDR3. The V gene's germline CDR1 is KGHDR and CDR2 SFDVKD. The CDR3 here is CATSDPGHTDTQYF. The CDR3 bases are TGTGCCACCAGTGATCCCGGACACACAGATACGCAGTATTTT.

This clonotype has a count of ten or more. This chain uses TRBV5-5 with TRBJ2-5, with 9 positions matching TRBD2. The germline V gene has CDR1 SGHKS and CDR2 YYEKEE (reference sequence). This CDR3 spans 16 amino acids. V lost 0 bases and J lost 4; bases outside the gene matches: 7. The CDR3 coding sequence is TGTGCCAGCAGCTTGGCCGGCGCGGGAGGGGCAGAGACCCAGTACTTC. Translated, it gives CASSLAGAGGAETQYF.

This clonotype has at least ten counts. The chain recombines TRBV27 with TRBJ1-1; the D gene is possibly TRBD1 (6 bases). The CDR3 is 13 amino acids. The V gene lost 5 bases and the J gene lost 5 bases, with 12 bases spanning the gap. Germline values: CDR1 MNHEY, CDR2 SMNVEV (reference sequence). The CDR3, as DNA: TGTGCCAGCAGTGCCTGGACAGCGACTGAAGCTTTCTTT. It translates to CASSAWTATEAFF.

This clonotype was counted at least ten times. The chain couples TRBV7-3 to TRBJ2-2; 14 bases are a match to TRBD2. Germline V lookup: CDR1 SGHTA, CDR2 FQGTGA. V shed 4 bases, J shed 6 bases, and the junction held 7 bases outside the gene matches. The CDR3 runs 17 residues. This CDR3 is CASSYGTSGSGAGELFF. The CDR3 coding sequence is TGTGCCAGCAGCTACGGGACTAGCGGGAGTGGGGCCGGGGAGCTGTTTTTT. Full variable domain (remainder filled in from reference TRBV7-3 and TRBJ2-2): GAGVSQTPSNKVTEKGKYVELRCDPISGHTALYWYRQSLGQGPEFLIYFQGTGAADDSGLPNDRFFAVRPEGSVSTLKIQRTERGDSAVYLCASSYGTSGSGAGELFFGEGSRLTVL.

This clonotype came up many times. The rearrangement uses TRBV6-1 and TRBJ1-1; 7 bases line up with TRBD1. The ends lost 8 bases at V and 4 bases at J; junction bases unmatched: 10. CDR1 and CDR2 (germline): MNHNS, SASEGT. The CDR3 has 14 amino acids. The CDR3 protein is CASEPAQGRTEAFF. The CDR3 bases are TGTGCCAGCGAGCCGGCACAGGGGCGCACTGAAGCTTTCTTT.

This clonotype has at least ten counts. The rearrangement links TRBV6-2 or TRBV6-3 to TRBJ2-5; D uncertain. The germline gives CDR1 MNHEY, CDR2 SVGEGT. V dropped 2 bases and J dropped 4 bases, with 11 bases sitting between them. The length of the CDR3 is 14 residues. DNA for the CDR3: TGTGCCAGCAGTTACAGCTATCCTCCAGAGACCCAGTACTTC. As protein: CASSYSYPPETQYF.

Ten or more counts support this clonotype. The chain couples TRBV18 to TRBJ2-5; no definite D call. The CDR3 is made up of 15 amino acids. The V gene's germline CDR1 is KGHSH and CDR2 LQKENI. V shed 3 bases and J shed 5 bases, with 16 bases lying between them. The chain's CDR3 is CASSPQSRNRETQYF. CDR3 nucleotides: TGTGCCAGCTCACCGCAATCGAGAAACCGGGAGACCCAGTACTTC.

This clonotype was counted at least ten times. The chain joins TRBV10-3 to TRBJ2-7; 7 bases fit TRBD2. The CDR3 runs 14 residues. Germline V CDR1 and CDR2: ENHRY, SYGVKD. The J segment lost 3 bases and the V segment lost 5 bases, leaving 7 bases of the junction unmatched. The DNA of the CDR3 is TGTGCCATCAGTCTTTCCGGGAGGATCTACGAGCAGTACTTC. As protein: CAISLSGRIYEQYF.

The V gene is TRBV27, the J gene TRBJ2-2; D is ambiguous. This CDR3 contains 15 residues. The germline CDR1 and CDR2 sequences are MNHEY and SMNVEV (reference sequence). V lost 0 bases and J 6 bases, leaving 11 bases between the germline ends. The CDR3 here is CASSLSPVSAGELFF. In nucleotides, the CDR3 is TGTGCCAGCAGTTTATCGCCGGTCAGTGCCGGGGAGCTGTTTTTT.

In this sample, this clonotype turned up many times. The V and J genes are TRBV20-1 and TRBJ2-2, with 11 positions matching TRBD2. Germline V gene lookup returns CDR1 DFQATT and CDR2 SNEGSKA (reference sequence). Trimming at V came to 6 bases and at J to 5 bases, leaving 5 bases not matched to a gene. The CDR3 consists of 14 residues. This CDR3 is CSATSGGWTGELFF. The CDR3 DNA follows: TGCAGTGCCACTAGCGGGGGTTGGACCGGGGAGCTGTTTTTT.

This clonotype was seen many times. The CDR3 region is CASSLRGLGSYEQYF. In DNA form, the CDR3 reads TGTGCCAGCAGCTTACGGGGACTAGGGTCCTACGAGCAGTACTTC. V and J are TRBV11-2 and TRBJ2-7; 8 bases fit TRBD2. The trim removed 2 bases at V and 1 base at J, leaving 4 bases unmatched. CDR3 size: 15 residues. Germline V gene sequence: CDR1 SGHAT, CDR2 FQNNGV.

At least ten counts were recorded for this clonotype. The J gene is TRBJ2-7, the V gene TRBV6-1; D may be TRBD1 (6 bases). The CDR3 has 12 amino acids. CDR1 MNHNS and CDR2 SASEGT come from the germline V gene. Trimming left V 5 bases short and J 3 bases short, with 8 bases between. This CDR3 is CASSTGSYEQYF. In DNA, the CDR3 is TGTGCCAGCAGTACAGGGAGCTACGAGCAGTACTTC.

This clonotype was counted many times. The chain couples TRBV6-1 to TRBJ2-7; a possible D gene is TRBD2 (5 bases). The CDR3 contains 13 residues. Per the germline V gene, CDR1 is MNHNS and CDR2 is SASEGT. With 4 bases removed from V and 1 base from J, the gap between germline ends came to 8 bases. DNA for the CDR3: TGTGCCAGCAGTGCCCCGGGATCCTACGAGCAGTACTTC. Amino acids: CASSAPGSYEQYF.

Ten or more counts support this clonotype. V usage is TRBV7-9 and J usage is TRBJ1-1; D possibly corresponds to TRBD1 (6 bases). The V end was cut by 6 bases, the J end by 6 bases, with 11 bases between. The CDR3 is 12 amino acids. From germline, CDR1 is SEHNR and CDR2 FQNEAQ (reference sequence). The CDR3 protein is CASSSQGSEAFF. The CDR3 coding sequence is TGTGCCAGCAGTTCACAGGGCTCTGAAGCTTTCTTT. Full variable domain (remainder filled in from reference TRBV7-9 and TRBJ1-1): DTGVSQNPRHKITKRGQNVTFRCDPISEHNRLYWYRQTLGQGPEFLTYFQNEAQLEKSRLLSDRFSAERPKGSFSTLEIQRTEQGDSAMYLCASSSQGSEAFFGQGTRLTVV.

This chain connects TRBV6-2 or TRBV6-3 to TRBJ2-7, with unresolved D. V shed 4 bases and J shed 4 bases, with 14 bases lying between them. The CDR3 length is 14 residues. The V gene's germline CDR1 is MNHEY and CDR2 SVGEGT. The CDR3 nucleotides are TGTGCCAGCAGTTCTCCAGCTGTTGAATACGAGCAGTACTTC. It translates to CASSSPAVEYEQYF.

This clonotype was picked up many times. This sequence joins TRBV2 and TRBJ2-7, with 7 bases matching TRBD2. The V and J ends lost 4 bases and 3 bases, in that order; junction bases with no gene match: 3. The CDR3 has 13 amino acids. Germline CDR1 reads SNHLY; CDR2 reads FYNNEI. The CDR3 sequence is CASSGLADYEQYF. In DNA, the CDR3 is TGTGCCAGCAGTGGACTAGCAGACTACGAGCAGTACTTC. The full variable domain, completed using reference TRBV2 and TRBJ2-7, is EPEVTQTPSHQVTQMGQEVILRCVPISNHLYFYWYRQILGQKVEFLVSFYNNEISEKSEIFDDQFSVERPDGSNFTLKIRSTKLEDSAMYFCASSGLADYEQYFGPGTRLTVT.

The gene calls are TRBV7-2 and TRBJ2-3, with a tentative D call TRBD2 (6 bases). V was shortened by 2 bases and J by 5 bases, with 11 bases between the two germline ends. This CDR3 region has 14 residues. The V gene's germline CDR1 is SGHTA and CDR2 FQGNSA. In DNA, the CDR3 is TGTGCCAGCAGCTTAATGTTGGGAGGAGATACGCAGTATTTT. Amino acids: CASSLMLGGDTQYF. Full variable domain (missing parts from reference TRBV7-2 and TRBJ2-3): GAGVSQSPSNKVTEKGKDVELRCDPISGHTALYWYRQSLGQGLEFLIYFQGNSAPDKSGLPSDRFSAERTGGSVSTLTIQRTQQEDSAVYLCASSLMLGGDTQYFGPGTRLTVL.

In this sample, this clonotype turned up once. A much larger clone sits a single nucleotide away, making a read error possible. Here the CDR3 DNA reads TGCAGTGCTAGAGATCAACTAGCGGGGGACCAAGAGACCCAGTACTTC. This translates into CSARDQLAGDQETQYF. The gene calls are TRBV20-1 and TRBJ2-5; TRBD2 agrees at 11 bases. Germline V gene sequence: CDR1 DFQATT, CDR2 SNEGSKA (reference sequence). The length of the CDR3 is 16 residues. V lost 0 bases to trimming and J lost 0 bases; unmatched junction nucleotides: 3.